This T cell receptor (beta chain) emerged from a study of OX40 agonist ivuxolimab in advanced cancers. The CDR3 totals 18 residues. V trimming: 2 bases; J trimming: 5 bases; junction bases outside the gene matches: 10. Germline CDR1 is GTSNPN and CDR2 is SVGIG (reference sequence). Generated by immunoSEQ multiplex PCR, the TCRdb table keeps only in-frame clones and is missing some. The table lists approximately 47,000 clones, approximately 87% of them singletons, with around a tenth in the top ten. V usage is TRBV30 and J usage is TRBJ2-1; 15 bases align to TRBD2. The source was CD4+ or CD8+ T cells sorted from blood, collected in a trial of the OX40 agonist ivuxolimab. This receptor was obtained from an adult with an advanced solid tumor such as melanoma, head and neck, liver or kidney cancer. CDR3 loop: CAWSNAGTSGRRDNEQFF. The CDR3 DNA reads TGTGCCTGGAGTAACGCCGGGACTAGCGGGAGGCGAGACAATGAGCAGTTCTTC.